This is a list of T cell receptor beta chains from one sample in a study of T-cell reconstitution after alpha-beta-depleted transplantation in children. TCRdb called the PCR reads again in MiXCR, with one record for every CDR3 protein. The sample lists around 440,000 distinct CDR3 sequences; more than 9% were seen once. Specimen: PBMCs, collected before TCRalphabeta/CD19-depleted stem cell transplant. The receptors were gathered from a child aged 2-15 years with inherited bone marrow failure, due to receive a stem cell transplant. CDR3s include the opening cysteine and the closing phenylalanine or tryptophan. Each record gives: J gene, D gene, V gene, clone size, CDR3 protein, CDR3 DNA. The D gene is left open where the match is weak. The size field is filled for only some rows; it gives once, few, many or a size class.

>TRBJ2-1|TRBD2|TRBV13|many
CASSFYGGNEQFF
TGTGCCAGCAGCTTCTACGGGGGGAATGAGCAGTTCTTC
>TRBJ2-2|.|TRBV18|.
CASSPQTGGNTGELFF
TGTGCCAGCTCGCCCCAAACCGGGGGGAACACCGGGGAGCTGTTTTTT
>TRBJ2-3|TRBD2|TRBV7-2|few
CASSLFPSGRAADTQYF
TGTGCCAGCAGCTTATTCCCTAGCGGGAGGGCCGCAGATACGCAGTATTTT
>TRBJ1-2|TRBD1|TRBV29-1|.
CSVGRDRTGYNF
TGCAGCGTTGGGAGGGACAGGACTGGCTACAACTTC
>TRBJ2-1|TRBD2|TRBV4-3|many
CASSQESGRAISYNEQFF
TGCGCCAGCAGCCAAGAAAGCGGGAGGGCCATTTCCTACAATGAGCAGTTCTTC
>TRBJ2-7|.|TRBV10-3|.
CAISELEMLTGSYEQYF
TGTGCCATCAGTGAGCTAGAAATGCTGACAGGCTCCTACGAGCAGTACTTC
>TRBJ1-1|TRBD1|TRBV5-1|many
CASSADRGWGNTEAFF
TGCGCCAGCAGCGCGGACAGGGGCTGGGGGAACACTGAAGCTTTCTTT
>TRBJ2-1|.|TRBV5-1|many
CASSLASTNNEQFF
TGCGCCAGCAGCTTGGCCTCGACTAATAATGAGCAGTTCTTC
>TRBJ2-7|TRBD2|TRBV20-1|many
CSAKYQGLASSYEQYF
TGCAGTGCCAAGTACCAGGGACTAGCGAGCTCCTACGAGCAGTACTTC
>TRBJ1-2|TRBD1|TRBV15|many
CATSRGDRGLPYYGYTF
TGTGCCACCAGCAGAGGGGACAGGGGGCTCCCTTACTATGGCTACACCTTC
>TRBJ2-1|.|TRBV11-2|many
CASSLGPGSNSNEQFF
TGTGCCAGCAGCTTAGGTCCGGGGTCGAATTCAAATGAGCAGTTCTTC
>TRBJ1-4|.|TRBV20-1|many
CSASSGPGEKLFF
TGCAGTGCTAGCTCGGGACCGGGTGAAAAACTGTTTTTT
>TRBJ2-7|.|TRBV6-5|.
CASSYSSGESNYEQYF
TGTGCCAGCAGTTACTCTTCTGGGGAGAGCAACTACGAGCAGTACTTC
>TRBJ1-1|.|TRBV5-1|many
CASSLGWLPAQRNTEAFF
TGCGCCAGCAGCTTGGGATGGTTGCCCGCACAGCGTAACACTGAAGCTTTCTTT
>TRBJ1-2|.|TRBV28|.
CASSLWGGGGYTF
TGTGCCAGCAGTCTCTGGGGAGGCGGAGGCTACACCTTC
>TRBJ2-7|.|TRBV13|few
CASKGGLTYEQYF
TGTGCCAGCAAAGGGGGGCTTACCTACGAGCAGTACTTC
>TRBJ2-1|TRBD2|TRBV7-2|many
CASSPQSGGHNEQFF
TGTGCCAGCAGCCCCCAGAGCGGGGGACACAATGAGCAGTTCTTC
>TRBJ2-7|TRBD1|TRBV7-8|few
CASSSWTGNEQYF
TGTGCCAGCAGCTCATGGACAGGGAACGAGCAGTACTTC
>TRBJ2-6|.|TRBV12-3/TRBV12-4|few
CATRQNSGANVLTF
TGTGCCACCCGACAGAACTCTGGGGCCAACGTCCTGACTTTC
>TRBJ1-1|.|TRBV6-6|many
CASSAPGDTEAFF
TGTGCCAGCTCTGCCCCCGGGGACACTGAAGCTTTCTTT
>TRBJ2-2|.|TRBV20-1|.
CSARGGPGELFF
TGCAGTGCTAGAGGGGGGCCCGGGGAGCTGTTTTTT
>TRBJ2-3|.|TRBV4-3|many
CASSQDIIFQGTDTQYF
TGCGCCAGCAGCCAAGATATTATTTTTCAGGGCACAGATACGCAGTATTTT
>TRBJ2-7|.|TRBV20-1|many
CSPRDSSYEQYF
TGCAGTCCCAGGGACTCCTCCTACGAGCAGTACTTC